Shown below are 16 T cell receptor beta chains from a single sample sequenced in a study of T cell responses to AZD1222 COVID-19 vaccine. Libraries were prepared by immunoSEQ multiplex PCR; TCRdb keeps only in-frame clonotypes and omits some of them. Counted here are some 120,000 clones, 90% to 95% occurring once; the ten biggest clones make up about 3.1%. The specimen comprised peripheral blood, sampled on day 0 of AZD1222 vaccination. The receptors were gathered from an adult in good health.

V usage is TRBV28 and J usage is TRBJ1-1; D is undetermined. CDR3 length equals 13 residues. V was clipped by 5 bases and J by 11 bases, with 18 bases between them. Germline-derived CDR1 and CDR2 are MDHEN and SYDVKM. This chain's CDR3 is CASSSSAAPLAFF. CDR3 nucleotide sequence: TGTGCCAGCAGTAGCTCCGCGGCCCCGTTGGCTTTCTTT.

This clone was seen a single time. The V call is TRBV5-1, the J call TRBJ2-1; 7 bases are a match to TRBD2. This CDR3 comprises 16 residues. J lost 9 bases, V lost 0 bases, and 12 bases had no gene match. The germline CDR1 and CDR2 sequences are SGHRS and YFSETQ. CDR3 loop: CASSLGVVSGRSEQFF. The CDR3 coding sequence is TGCGCCAGCAGCTTGGGGGTCGTTAGCGGGCGCAGTGAGCAGTTCTTC. The full variable domain, rest sourced from reference TRBV5-1 and TRBJ2-1, is KAGVTQTPRYLIKTRGQQVTLSCSPISGHRSVSWYQQTPGQGLQFLFEYFSETQRNKGNFPGRFSGRQFSNSRSEMNVSTLELGDSALYLCASSLGVVSGRSEQFFGPGTRLTVL.

The chain has TRBV7-2 and TRBJ1-3; unclear D gene. In germline, CDR1 is SGHTA, CDR2 FQGNSA. The V gene lost 0 bases and the J gene lost 1 base, with 7 bases spanning the gap. There are 15 residues in the CDR3. The CDR3 region is CASSLAPGSGNTIYF. The CDR3 DNA is TGTGCCAGCAGCTTAGCGCCCGGATCTGGAAACACCATATATTTT.

The CDR3 nucleotides are TGTGCCAGTAGTTGGGGCAGACCGAACACTGAAGCTTTCTTT. This gives the protein CASSWGRPNTEAFF. The chain uses TRBV19 and TRBJ1-1, with a possible D match to TRBD1 (5 bases). V lost 5 bases to trimming and J lost 1 base, with 11 bases between them. The CDR3 has 14 residues. Germline V gives CDR1 LNHDA, CDR2 SQIVND (reference sequence).

In regard to this clone: Compared with germline, one end of the junction differs, possibly owing to a read error. The chain joins TRBV5-1 to TRBJ2-4; 11 nucleotides align to TRBD2. The CDR3 length is 15 residues. From germline, CDR1 is SGHRS and CDR2 YFSETQ. CDR3 DNA: TGCGCCAGCAGCTTGGAAGGGACTAGCGGTCGCACGCTGGACTTC. Protein: CASSLEGTSGRTLDF.

The V gene is TRBV5-1, the J gene TRBJ2-1, with 10 positions matching TRBD2. This CDR3 is 14 amino acids long. Per the germline V gene, CDR1 is SGHRS and CDR2 is YFSETQ. J gave up 6 bases and V 4 bases, and 4 bases lay outside the gene matches. CDR3 DNA sequence: TGCGCCAGCAGCGGACGACTAGCGGGCAATGAGCAGTTCTTC. It yields the protein CASSGRLAGNEQFF.

The gene calls are TRBV5-1 and TRBJ1-4; D not certain. Trimming removed 0 bases from V and 7 bases from J, with 10 bases in between. Germline CDR1 SGHRS, CDR2 YFSETQ. The CDR3 loop spans 14 amino acids. Here the CDR3 DNA reads TGCGCCAGCAGCTTGGGAGGGATGGGTGAAAAACTGTTTTTT. Its translation: CASSLGGMGEKLFF.

The chain joins TRBV24-1 to TRBJ1-2, with 9 bases fitting TRBD1. The CDR3 is made up of 15 amino acids. The J segment lost 6 bases and the V segment lost 3 bases, leaving 7 bases of the junction unmatched. Germline CDR1 and CDR2: KGHDR and SFDVKD. The CDR3 loop reads CATSDAGQGLDGYTF. The CDR3 coding sequence is TGTGCCACCAGTGATGCGGGACAGGGACTTGATGGCTACACCTTC.

The chain is built from TRBV7-3 and TRBJ1-1, with D possibly being TRBD1 (6 bases). The germline V and J ends were trimmed by 5 bases and 10 bases, with 17 bases remaining between them. This CDR3 contains 13 residues. Germline assignment: CDR1 SGHTA and CDR2 FQGTGA. CDR3 nucleotide sequence: TGTGCCAGCAGCCACGGGACACCCCACGGAGCTTTCTTT. Residues: CASSHGTPHGAFF.

The rearrangement links TRBV2 to TRBJ2-5, with a tentative D call TRBD1 (7 bases). Between the trimmed V and J ends, which lost 2 bases and 5 bases, there was a span of 9 bases. Germline CDR1 and CDR2: SNHLY and FYNNEI. The CDR3 contains 13 residues. CDR3 DNA: TGTGCCAGCAGTGAACAGGGGGGCGAGACCCAGTACTTC. Its protein product is CASSEQGGETQYF.

The chain recombines TRBV7-9 with TRBJ1-2; the D is unclear. The CDR3 spans 14 residues. Germline CDR1 is SEHNR and CDR2 is FQNEAQ (reference sequence). Trimming stripped 3 bases from V and 5 bases from J, with 13 bases between. The CDR3, as DNA: TGTGCCAGCAGCTTGTTCGTGACGGAATATGGCTACACCTTC. This sequence encodes CASSLFVTEYGYTF.

V usage is TRBV7-9 and J usage is TRBJ2-3; no firm D call. Between the trimmed V and J ends, which lost 2 bases and 0 bases, there was a span of 9 bases. Germline V gene lookup returns CDR1 SEHNR and CDR2 FQNEAQ (reference sequence). The CDR3 contains 15 residues. The CDR3 is CASSLILPSTDTQYF. CDR3 nucleotides: TGTGCCAGCAGCTTAATACTGCCTAGCACAGATACGCAGTATTTT. The full variable domain, its missing parts supplied by reference TRBV7-9 and TRBJ2-3, is DTGVSQNPRHKITKRGQNVTFRCDPISEHNRLYWYRQTLGQGPEFLTYFQNEAQLEKSRLLSDRFSAERPKGSFSTLEIQRTEQGDSAMYLCASSLILPSTDTQYFGPGTRLTVL.

The CDR3 loop reads CAAPPGGARNTEAFF. As DNA, the CDR3 is TGTGCTGCCCCACCGGGGGGGGCGCGGAACACTGAAGCTTTCTTT. This chain connects TRBV18 to TRBJ1-1; maybe TRBD1 (6 bases). The CDR3 is 15 residues long. The germline gives CDR1 KGHSH, CDR2 LQKENI.

This clone was picked up a small number of times. V gene TRBV7-9 combines with J gene TRBJ1-1, with TRBD1 identical over 7 bases. The CDR3 contains 14 residues. Looked up from germline, CDR1 is SEHNR and CDR2 is FQNEAQ (reference sequence). Losses at the gene ends were 3 bases for V and 1 base for J; bases not matched to a gene: 2. CDR3 nucleotides: TGTGCCAGCAGCTTTGGACAGGCGAACACTGAAGCTTTCTTT. Translated, it gives CASSFGQANTEAFF. The entire variable domain, with the rest obtained from reference TRBV7-9 and TRBJ1-1, is as follows: DTGVSQNPRHKITKRGQNVTFRCDPISEHNRLYWYRQTLGQGPEFLTYFQNEAQLEKSRLLSDRFSAERPKGSFSTLEIQRTEQGDSAMYLCASSFGQANTEAFFGQGTRLTVV.

This clone came up a few times. V and J are TRBV19 and TRBJ1-5; weak D call: TRBD1 (5 bases). The CDR3 totals 14 residues. The germline gives CDR1 LNHDA, CDR2 SQIVND (reference sequence). V lost 9 bases to trimming and J lost 1 base, with 13 bases between them. The CDR3 DNA reads TGTGCCAGCGTCCAGTGGGGGAGCAATCAGCCCCAGCATTTT. It yields the protein CASVQWGSNQPQHF.

The CDR3 region has the DNA TGCGCCAGCAGTGCCCGACAGGGGAGGGGGAACACTGAAGCTTTCTTT. Protein sequence: CASSARQGRGNTEAFF. This chain joins TRBV10-1 and TRBJ1-1, with TRBD1 matching 8 bases. The CDR3 has 16 residues. Germline lookup yields CDR1 WNHNN and CDR2 SYGVQD (reference sequence). J gave up 1 base and V 4 bases, and 8 bases lay outside the gene matches.